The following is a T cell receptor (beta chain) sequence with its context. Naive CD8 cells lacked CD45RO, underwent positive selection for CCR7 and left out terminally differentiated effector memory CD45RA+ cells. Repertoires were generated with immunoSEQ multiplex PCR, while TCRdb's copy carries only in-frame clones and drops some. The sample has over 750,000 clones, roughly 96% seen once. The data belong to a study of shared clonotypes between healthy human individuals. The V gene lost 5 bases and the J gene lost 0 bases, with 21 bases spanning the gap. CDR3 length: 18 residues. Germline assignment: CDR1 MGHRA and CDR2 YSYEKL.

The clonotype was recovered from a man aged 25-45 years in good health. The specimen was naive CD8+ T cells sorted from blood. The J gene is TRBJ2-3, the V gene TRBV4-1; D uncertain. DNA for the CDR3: TGCGCCAGCAGCTACCGCCTAGAAAGGACGGCTAGCACAGATACGCAGTATTTT. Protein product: CASSYRLERTASTDTQYF.